This T cell receptor beta chain was captured by sequencing in a study of T cell responses to AZD1222 COVID-19 vaccine. Across the study: Second-dose recipients at about 4 or about 12 weeks were treated as one pooled group.

A word on this clone: A read error may produce the germline difference seen at one junction end.

Germline V CDR1 and CDR2: SSHAT, FNYEAQ (reference sequence). This CDR3 comprises 14 residues. Measured with immunoSEQ multiplex PCR; TCRdb has only the in-frame clones, and not every one. The table shows 80,000 to 95,000 clones, with approximately 82% occurring only once. The chain joins TRBV7-7 to TRBJ2-7; either TRBD1 or TRBD2 may fit D (5 bases each). The receptor's source is an adult in good health. Sequenced material: peripheral blood, taken on day 0 of AZD1222 vaccination. The CDR3 coding sequence is TGTGCTAGCAGCGAGGGGTTTCAAAGCTACGAGCAGTACTTC. Translated: CASSEGFQSYEQYF.